This T cell receptor beta chain was recovered during a study of control samples from healthy donors and cancer patients (TCRdb year 2020). At the junction V is shortened by 4 bases and J by 5 bases; bases outside the gene matches: 9. The CDR3, from cysteine to phenylalanine, totals 15 residues. CDR3 DNA is the only sequence kept; it has 45 bases, read in frame from the first base. For CDR1 and CDR2, the germline V gene lists SGHTA and FQGNSA. Worth noting for this clone: Its antigen is not yet known. No per-base quality is available; no much larger clone lies one base away.

Library method: the immunoSEQ multiplex PCR assay. As stored in TCRdb, this immuneACCESS dataset retains in-frame rearrangements with V and J assigned. A fraction of the clones does not appear; measured against another copy, unresolved V genes explain less than half of the discrepancy, and the remainder lacks a known reason. In this sample the table shows some 130,000 clones, more than 80% of which occur a single time. The ten largest clones capture about 2.7% of the sample. This sequence was found in a man aged 35-49 years in good health. The V gene is TRBV7-2 and the J gene is TRBJ2-5, with 8 bases aligning to TRBD1. The source material was blood. The nucleotides read TGTGCCAGCAGCTCCGAAGGACAGGGATGGGAGACCCAGTACTTC. This sequence encodes CASSSEGQGWETQYF.